Sequencing of this TCR beta chain was carried out in a study of neurological immune-mediated disorders. TCRdb reanalysed the 5' RACE reads using MiXCR and keeps one entry per CDR3 protein. The sample carries over 35,000 distinct CDR3 sequences, roughly 3.8% recorded once. V was shortened by 4 bases and J by 6 bases, with 17 bases between the two germline ends. This CDR3 has 14 residues. The V gene's germline CDR1 is SGHRS and CDR2 YFSETQ. This clonotype was found many times. This receptor was identified in a man aged 30 to 45 with multiple sclerosis. The sample taken for sequencing was PBMCs. The chain joins TRBV5-1 to TRBJ2-7; the D gene is possibly TRBD1 (5 bases). This CDR3 is CASSPDGGQGEQYF. CDR3 bases: TGCGCCAGCAGCCCCGACGGTGGTCAGGGCGAGCAGTACTTC.